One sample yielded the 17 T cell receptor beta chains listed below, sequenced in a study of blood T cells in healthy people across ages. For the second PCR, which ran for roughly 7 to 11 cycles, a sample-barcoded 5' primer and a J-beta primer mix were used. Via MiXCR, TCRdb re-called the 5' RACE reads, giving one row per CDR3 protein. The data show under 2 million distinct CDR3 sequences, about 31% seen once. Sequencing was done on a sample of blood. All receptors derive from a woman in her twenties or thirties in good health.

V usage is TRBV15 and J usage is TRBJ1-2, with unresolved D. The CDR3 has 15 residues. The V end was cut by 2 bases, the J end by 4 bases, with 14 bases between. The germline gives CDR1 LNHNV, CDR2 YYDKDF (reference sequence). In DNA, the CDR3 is TGTGCCACCAGCAGACCGCCAGCGGATTTCTATGGCTACACCTTC. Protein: CATSRPPADFYGYTF.

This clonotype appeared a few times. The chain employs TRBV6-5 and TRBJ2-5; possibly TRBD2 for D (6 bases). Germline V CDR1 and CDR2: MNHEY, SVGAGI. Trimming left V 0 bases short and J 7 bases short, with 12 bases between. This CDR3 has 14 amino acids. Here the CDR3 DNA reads TGTGCCAGCAGTTACTCCGGTCCCGGGAGGACCCAGTACTTC. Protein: CASSYSGPGRTQYF.

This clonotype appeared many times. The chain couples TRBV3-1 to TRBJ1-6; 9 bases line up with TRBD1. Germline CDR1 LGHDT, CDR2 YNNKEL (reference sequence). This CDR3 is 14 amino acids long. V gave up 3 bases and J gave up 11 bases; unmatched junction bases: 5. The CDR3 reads CASSHGQGRTPLHF. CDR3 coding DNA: TGTGCCAGCAGCCATGGACAGGGGAGGACACCCCTCCACTTT.

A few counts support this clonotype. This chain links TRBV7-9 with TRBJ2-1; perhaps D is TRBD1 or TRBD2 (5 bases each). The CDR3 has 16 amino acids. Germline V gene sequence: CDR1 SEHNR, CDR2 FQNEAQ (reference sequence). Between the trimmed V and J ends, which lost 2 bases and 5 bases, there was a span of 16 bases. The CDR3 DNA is TGTGCCAGCAGCTTATGGACCGGGACCCGGGACAATGAGCAGTTCTTC. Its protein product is CASSLWTGTRDNEQFF.

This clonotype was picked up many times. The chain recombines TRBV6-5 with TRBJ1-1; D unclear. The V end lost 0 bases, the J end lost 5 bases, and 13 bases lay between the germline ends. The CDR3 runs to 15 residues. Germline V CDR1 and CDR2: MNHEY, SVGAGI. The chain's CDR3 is CASSYSRPGGTEAFF. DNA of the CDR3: TGTGCCAGCAGTTACTCGAGACCGGGAGGAACTGAAGCTTTCTTT.

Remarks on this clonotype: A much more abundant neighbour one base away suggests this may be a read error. CDR3 sequence reads: CSVGRRYEQYF. The CDR3 region has the DNA TGCAGCGTTGGGCGGAGATACGAGCAGTACTTC. V gene TRBV29-1 combines with J gene TRBJ2-7, with D uncertain. Trimming cost V 4 bases and J 4 bases, with 8 bases left between them. The CDR3 runs to 11 residues. Germline V gene sequence: CDR1 SQVTM, CDR2 ANQGSEA.

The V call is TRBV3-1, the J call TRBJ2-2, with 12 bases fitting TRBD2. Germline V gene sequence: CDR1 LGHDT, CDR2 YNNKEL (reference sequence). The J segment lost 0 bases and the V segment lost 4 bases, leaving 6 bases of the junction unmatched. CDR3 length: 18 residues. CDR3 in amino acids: CASSPRGLAGTNTGELFF. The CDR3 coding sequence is TGTGCCAGCAGCCCTAGAGGACTAGCGGGAACGAACACCGGGGAGCTGTTTTTT.

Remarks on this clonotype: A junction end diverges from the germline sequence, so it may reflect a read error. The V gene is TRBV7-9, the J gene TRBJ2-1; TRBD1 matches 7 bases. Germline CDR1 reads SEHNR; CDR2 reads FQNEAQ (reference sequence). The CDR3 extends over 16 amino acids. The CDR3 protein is CASRYRGQQRNNEQFF. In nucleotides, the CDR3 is TGTGCCAGCAGATACCGGGGACAGCAACGTAACAACGAGCAGTTCTTC.

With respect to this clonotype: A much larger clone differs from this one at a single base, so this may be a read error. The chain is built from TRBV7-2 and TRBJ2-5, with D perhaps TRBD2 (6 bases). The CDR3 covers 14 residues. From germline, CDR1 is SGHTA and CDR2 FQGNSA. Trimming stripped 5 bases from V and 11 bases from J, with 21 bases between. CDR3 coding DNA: TGTGCCAGCAGCCACGGGAGTTTCTCCTACGGGCAGTACTTC. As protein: CASSHGSFSYGQYF.

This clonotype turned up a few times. CDR3 DNA sequence: TGCAGCGTTGAGGACAGGGGGCCCTATGGCTACACCTTC. This encodes CSVEDRGPYGYTF. This chain joins TRBV29-1 and TRBJ1-2; TRBD1 matches 11 bases. The V gene's germline CDR1 is SQVTM and CDR2 ANQGSEA. With 3 bases clipped from V and 4 bases from J, the junction kept 1 base outside the gene matches. The CDR3 has 13 residues.

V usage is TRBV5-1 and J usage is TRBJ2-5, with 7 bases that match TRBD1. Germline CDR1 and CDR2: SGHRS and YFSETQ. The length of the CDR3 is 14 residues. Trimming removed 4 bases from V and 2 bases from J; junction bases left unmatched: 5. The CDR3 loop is CASSHETGQETQYF. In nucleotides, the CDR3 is TGCGCCAGCAGCCACGAGACAGGGCAAGAGACCCAGTACTTC. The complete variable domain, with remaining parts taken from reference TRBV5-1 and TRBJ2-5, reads KAGVTQTPRYLIKTRGQQVTLSCSPISGHRSVSWYQQTPGQGLQFLFEYFSETQRNKGNFPGRFSGRQFSNSRSEMNVSTLELGDSALYLCASSHETGQETQYFGPGTRLLVL.

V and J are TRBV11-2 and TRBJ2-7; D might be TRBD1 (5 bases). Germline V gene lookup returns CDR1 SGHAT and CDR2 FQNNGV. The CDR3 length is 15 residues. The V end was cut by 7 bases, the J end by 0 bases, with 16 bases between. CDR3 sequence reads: CASTKGQGISYEQYF. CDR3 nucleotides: TGTGCCAGCACCAAGGGGCAGGGAATCTCCTACGAGCAGTACTTC. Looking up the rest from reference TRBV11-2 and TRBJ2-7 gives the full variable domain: EAGVAQSPRYKIIEKRQSVAFWCNPISGHATLYWYQQILGQGPKLLIQFQNNGVVDDSQLPKDRFSAERLKGVDSTLKIQPAKLEDSAVYLCASTKGQGISYEQYFGPGTRLTVT.

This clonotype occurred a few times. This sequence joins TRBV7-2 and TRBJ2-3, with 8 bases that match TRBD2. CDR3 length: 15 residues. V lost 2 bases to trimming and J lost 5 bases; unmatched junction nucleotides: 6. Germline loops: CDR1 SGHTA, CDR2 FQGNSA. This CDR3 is CASSLTGGPGDTQYF. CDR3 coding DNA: TGTGCCAGCAGCTTAACGGGGGGGCCAGGAGATACGCAGTATTTT. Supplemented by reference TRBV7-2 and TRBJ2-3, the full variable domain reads GAGVSQSPSNKVTEKGKDVELRCDPISGHTALYWYRQSLGQGLEFLIYFQGNSAPDKSGLPSDRFSAERTGGSVSTLTIQRTQQEDSAVYLCASSLTGGPGDTQYFGPGTRLTVL.

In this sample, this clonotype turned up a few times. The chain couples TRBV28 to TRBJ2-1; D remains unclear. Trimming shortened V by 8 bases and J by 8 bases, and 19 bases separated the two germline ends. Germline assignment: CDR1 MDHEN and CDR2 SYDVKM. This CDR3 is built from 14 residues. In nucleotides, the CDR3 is TGTGCCAGCGAAACCGGGCTAAACCCTGATGAGCAGTTCTTC. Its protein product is CASETGLNPDEQFF.

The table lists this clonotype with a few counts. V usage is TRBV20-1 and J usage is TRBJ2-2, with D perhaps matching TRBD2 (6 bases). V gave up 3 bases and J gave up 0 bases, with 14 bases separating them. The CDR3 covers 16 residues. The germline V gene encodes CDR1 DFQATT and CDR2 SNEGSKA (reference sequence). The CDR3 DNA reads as TGCAGTGCTAGTGCACTTAGCGGCGCGAACACCGGGGAGCTGTTTTTT. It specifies CSASALSGANTGELFF.

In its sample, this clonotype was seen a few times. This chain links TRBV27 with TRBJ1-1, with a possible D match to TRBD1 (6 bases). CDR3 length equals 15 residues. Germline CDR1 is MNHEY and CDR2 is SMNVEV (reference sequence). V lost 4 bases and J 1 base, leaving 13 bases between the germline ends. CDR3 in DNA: TGTGCCAGCAGTTGGAGACAGGACACGAACACTGAAGCTTTCTTT. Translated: CASSWRQDTNTEAFF.

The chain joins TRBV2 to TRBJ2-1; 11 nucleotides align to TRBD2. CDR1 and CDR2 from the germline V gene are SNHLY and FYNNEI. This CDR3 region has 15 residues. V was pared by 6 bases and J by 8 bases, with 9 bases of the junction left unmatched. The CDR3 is CASSLAGGPRDEQFF. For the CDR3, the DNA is TGTGCCAGCAGCTTAGCGGGAGGGCCGAGGGATGAGCAGTTCTTC.